This T cell receptor (beta chain) was found in a study of ipilimumab plus nivolumab after autologous stem cell transplantation. The wider study: Myeloma cases were transplant-naive high-risk or relapsed within 3 years post first autologous transplant.

Profiled with immunoSEQ multiplex PCR; TCRdb holds only in-frame clones, not every one. The table shows around 45,000 clones, with over 75% occurring only once. V lost 5 bases to trimming and J lost 2 bases, with 7 bases between them. Germline CDR1 LNHDA, CDR2 SQIVND (reference sequence). The CDR3 loop spans 13 amino acids. Starting 14 to 28 days after autologous transplant, ipilimumab 1 mg/kg was given. Patients received nivolumab 3 mg/kg at weeks 1, 4, 7, 10, then fortnightly to week 26. The clonotype comes from a male donor with multiple myeloma. The source material was PBMCs, sampled in a trial of ipilimumab plus nivolumab as post-transplant consolidation. The rearrangement joins TRBV19 to TRBJ1-5, with D perhaps TRBD1 (5 bases). CDR3 coding DNA: TGTGCCAGTAGTTTGACAGGCAATCAGCCCCAGCATTTT. Its protein is CASSLTGNQPQHF. The complete variable domain, with remaining parts taken from reference TRBV19 and TRBJ1-5, reads DGGITQSPKYLFRKEGQNVTLSCEQNLNHDAMYWYRQDPGQGLRLIYYSQIVNDFQKGDIAEGYSVSREKKESFPLTVTSAQKNPTAFYLCASSLTGNQPQHFGDGTRLSIL.